This record concerns one TCR beta chain sequence. Trimming took 5 bases from V and 5 from J, leaving 12 bases between them. Germline-derived CDR1 and CDR2 are SGHTA and FQGNSA. The CDR3 extends over 13 amino acids. The data are from a study of CD8 T cells in Susac syndrome. Reverse transcription of roughly 0.5 to 1 ug RNA was carried out with random hexamers. In TCRdb, the immunoSEQ multiplex PCR reads were re-called with MiXCR into one record per CDR3 protein. The repertoire includes 77,000 or so distinct CDR3 sequences, approximately 94% of them detected once, and around 0.48% sits in the top ten. Sequencing used CD4+ T cells from PBMCs. The gene calls are TRBV7-2 and TRBJ2-5; possible D gene TRBD2, 6 bases. This receptor was obtained from a human donor with Susac syndrome. The CDR3 is CASSPLALETQYF. CDR3 in DNA: TGTGCCAGCAGCCCCCTAGCGCTGGAGACCCAGTACTTC.